The 31 T cell receptor beta chains given below trace back to one sample, sequenced in a study of identical twins. One entry per CDR3 protein results from TCRdb running MiXCR on the 5' RACE reads. The sample gives just over 500,000 distinct CDR3 sequences, under 25% of which show up once; around 0.9% is in the top ten. The data also belong to a second study, concerning T cells expressing NK-cell markers.

Material for sequencing was CD4+ T cells sorted from blood. The origin of the receptors is a woman under 30 in good health.

This clonotype was counted ten times or more. This chain connects TRBV29-1 to TRBJ1-5; TRBD1 aligns across 9 bases. The V and J ends lost 6 bases and 6 bases, in that order; junction bases with no gene match: 6. Per germline, CDR1 SQVTM and CDR2 ANQGSEA. The CDR3 is 13 amino acids. The DNA of the CDR3 is TGCAGCGTAGCACAGGGGGCAGGTCAGCCCCAGCATTTT. Residues: CSVAQGAGQPQHF. Combining the CDR3 with reference TRBV29-1 and TRBJ1-5 gives the whole variable domain SAVISQKPSRDICQRGTSLTIQCQVDSQVTMMFWYRQQPGQSLTLIATANQGSEATYESGFVIDKFPISRPNLTFSTLTVSNMSPEDSSIYLCSVAQGAGQPQHFGDGTRLSIL.

Ten or more counts support this clonotype. The V gene is TRBV12-3 or TRBV12-4, the J gene TRBJ2-1, with D unclear. The CDR3 is made up of 12 amino acids. Trimming removed 6 bases from V and 2 bases from J, with 5 bases in between. The CDR3 DNA reads TGTGCCAGCAGCCACACCTACAATGAGCAGTTCTTC. Translated, it gives CASSHTYNEQFF.

The chain recombines TRBV5-1 with TRBJ2-7; the D call may be TRBD1 or TRBD2 (5 bases each). CDR1 and CDR2 from the germline V gene are SGHRS and YFSETQ. Trimming shortened V by 4 bases and J by 2 bases, and 13 bases separated the two germline ends. This CDR3 is 14 amino acids long. CDR3 in DNA: TGCGCCAGCAGCCTGGGACCGGGGCCCTACGAGCAGTACTTC. Translation: CASSLGPGPYEQYF. Filled out from reference TRBV5-1 and TRBJ2-7, the complete variable domain reads KAGVTQTPRYLIKTRGQQVTLSCSPISGHRSVSWYQQTPGQGLQFLFEYFSETQRNKGNFPGRFSGRQFSNSRSEMNVSTLELGDSALYLCASSLGPGPYEQYFGPGTRLTVT.

The V gene is TRBV20-1, the J gene TRBJ2-3, with a weak D call TRBD2 (5 bases). Trimming left V 5 bases short and J 0 bases short, with 12 bases between. The germline V gene has CDR1 DFQATT and CDR2 SNEGSKA (reference sequence). This CDR3 has 14 amino acids. The CDR3 loop is CSALRGPSTDTQYF. In DNA form, the CDR3 reads TGCAGTGCTCTTCGGGGTCCTAGCACAGATACGCAGTATTTT.

Only a few counts were recorded for this clonotype. This rearrangement joins TRBV5-1 to TRBJ2-3; D ambiguous. Germline-derived CDR1 and CDR2 are SGHRS and YFSETQ. CDR3 length: 17 residues. V lost 4 bases to trimming and J lost 1 base, with 19 bases between them. The CDR3 DNA reads as TGCGCCAGCAGCCCAGGATTGACACGAACCGGCACAGATACGCAGTATTTT. This sequence encodes CASSPGLTRTGTDTQYF.

This clonotype came up many times. The CDR3 DNA reads TGCGCCAGCCAGCGGGCCGAGACCACAGATACGCAGTATTTT. This codes for CASQRAETTDTQYF. The rearrangement joins TRBV5-1 to TRBJ2-3; D might be TRBD2 (6 bases). Germline V CDR1 and CDR2: SGHRS, YFSETQ. V dropped 7 bases and J dropped 2 bases, with 14 bases sitting between them. The CDR3 has 14 amino acids. The full variable domain, in which reference TRBV5-1 and TRBJ2-3 provide the parts outside the CDR3, is KAGVTQTPRYLIKTRGQQVTLSCSPISGHRSVSWYQQTPGQGLQFLFEYFSETQRNKGNFPGRFSGRQFSNSRSEMNVSTLELGDSALYLCASQRAETTDTQYFGPGTRLTVL.

This clonotype was observed a few times. The chain links TRBV12-3 or TRBV12-4 to TRBJ2-3; 12 bases are shared with TRBD2. V shed 1 base and J 5 bases; nucleotides not matched to a gene: 1. CDR3 length: 15 amino acids. The CDR3 nucleotides are TGTGCCAGCAGTTTAGGGACTAGCGGGAAAGATACGCAGTATTTT. Amino acids: CASSLGTSGKDTQYF.

This clonotype was counted once. This chain joins TRBV20-1 and TRBJ2-5; D may be TRBD1 or TRBD2 (5 bases each). The CDR3 is 14 amino acids. Trimming removed 0 bases from V and 8 bases from J, with 16 bases in between. Germline loops: CDR1 DFQATT, CDR2 SNEGSKA (reference sequence). CDR3 in DNA: TGCAGTGCTAGAGATTCGTCCGGGGCCGGAACCCAGTACTTC. Its protein product is CSARDSSGAGTQYF.

In its sample, this clonotype was seen a few times. J is TRBJ2-6 and V is TRBV6-5; D is perhaps TRBD2 (5 bases). Germline lookup yields CDR1 MNHEY and CDR2 SVGAGI. This CDR3 spans 16 amino acids. V was trimmed by 7 bases and J by 0 bases, leaving 13 bases between them. CDR3 DNA sequence: TGTGCCAGCACTTTGAGGGAAACCTCTGGGGCCAACGTCCTGACTTTC. Encoded protein: CASTLRETSGANVLTF.

The V and J genes are TRBV6-1 and TRBJ1-1, with D uncertain. Deletions cut 8 bases from V and 2 bases from J, with 12 bases between. Per the germline V gene, CDR1 is MNHNS and CDR2 is SASEGT. The CDR3 contains 13 residues. CDR3 coding DNA: TGTGCCAGCGCACTTGGCGGAAACACTGAAGCTTTCTTT. It is translated as CASALGGNTEAFF.

The chain employs TRBV29-1 and TRBJ2-1; 7 bases map to TRBD2. CDR1 SQVTM and CDR2 ANQGSEA come from the germline V gene. The ends lost 7 bases at V and 9 bases at J; junction bases unmatched: 6. The CDR3 totals 11 residues. CDR3 protein: CSAVGLVEQFF. DNA for the CDR3: TGCAGCGCCGTCGGACTAGTTGAGCAGTTCTTC.

This clonotype has a handful of counts. The chain couples TRBV20-1 to TRBJ2-3; 7 bases fit TRBD2. The trim removed 4 bases at V and 2 bases at J, leaving 6 bases unmatched. Germline CDR1 DFQATT, CDR2 SNEGSKA (reference sequence). The CDR3 sequence is 14 residues long. The CDR3 is CSANRAGTTDTQYF. Here the CDR3 DNA reads TGCAGTGCTAATCGAGCGGGGACCACAGATACGCAGTATTTT.

This rearrangement joins TRBV27 to TRBJ2-1; D perhaps matches TRBD1 (5 bases). Trimming stripped 8 bases from V and 9 bases from J, with 14 bases between. CDR1 is MNHEY, CDR2 SMNVEV, per germline (reference sequence). CDR3 length: 12 residues. CDR3 in DNA: TGTGCCAGCTCATTTCAGGGTGGTGAGCAGTTCTTC. Encoded protein: CASSFQGGEQFF.

This chain joins TRBV29-1 and TRBJ2-1; D is uncertain. Per germline, CDR1 SQVTM and CDR2 ANQGSEA. V was shortened by 6 bases and J by 13 bases, with 19 bases between the two germline ends. The CDR3 is 12 residues long. The CDR3 loop reads CSVTQDQLPQFF. DNA of the CDR3: TGCAGCGTGACCCAGGACCAACTCCCCCAGTTCTTC.

This clonotype was counted between two and nine times. The chain's CDR3 is CASGQGALGNSPLHF. CDR3 DNA sequence: TGTGCCAGCGGACAGGGGGCTCTTGGTAATTCACCCCTCCACTTT. The genes are TRBV7-9 and TRBJ1-6, with 11 bases matching TRBD1. This CDR3 comprises 15 residues. V was clipped by 8 bases and J by 6 bases; unmatched bases: 6. Germline CDR1 reads SEHNR; CDR2 reads FQNEAQ (reference sequence).

Ten or more counts support this clonotype. Here the CDR3 DNA reads TGCAGTGCTAGGAAAATAGGACTAGTCGGTGAGCAGTTCTTC. This sequence encodes CSARKIGLVGEQFF. The gene calls are TRBV20-1 and TRBJ2-1; 7 bases align to TRBD2. Germline V gives CDR1 DFQATT, CDR2 SNEGSKA (reference sequence). CDR3 length: 14 amino acids. The V segment lost 3 bases and the J segment 9 bases; nucleotides outside the gene matches: 11.

This clonotype was counted only a few times. The chain uses TRBV5-5 and TRBJ2-1, with 9 positions matching TRBD2. V trimming: 0 bases; J trimming: 12 bases; junction bases outside the gene matches: 10. CDR3 length: 15 residues. Looked up from germline, CDR1 is SGHKS and CDR2 is YYEKEE (reference sequence). CDR3 nucleotide sequence: TGTGCCAGCAGCTTGGGAAGGGTCGAAGCGGGAGGGCAGTTCTTC. Residues: CASSLGRVEAGGQFF.

V is TRBV30 and J is TRBJ2-1, with 7 bases aligning to TRBD1. The CDR3 length is 11 residues. Germline CDR1 GTSNPN, CDR2 SVGIG (reference sequence). V lost 5 bases, J lost 12 bases, and 7 bases stayed unmatched. The CDR3 spells CAWGGSGGQFF. CDR3 DNA: TGTGCCTGGGGCGGTTCAGGGGGGCAGTTCTTC.

This clonotype was detected only a few times. The chain joins TRBV20-1 to TRBJ2-7; 12 bases map to TRBD2. Losses at the gene ends were 6 bases for V and 4 bases for J; bases not matched to a gene: 7. The CDR3 totals 14 residues. The germline gives CDR1 DFQATT, CDR2 SNEGSKA (reference sequence). Written as DNA, the CDR3 is TGCAGTGCGTATCTAGCGGGAGGGTTTTACGAGCAGTACTTC. This translates into CSAYLAGGFYEQYF.

The V call is TRBV11-2, the J call TRBJ1-6, with D unclear. Per the germline V gene, CDR1 is SGHAT and CDR2 is FQNNGV. V was clipped by 1 base and J by 4 bases, with 11 bases between them. This CDR3 region has 16 residues. The CDR3, as DNA: TGTGCCAGCAGCTTAGGTCGTGGAATATATAATTCACCCCTCCACTTT. Its protein is CASSLGRGIYNSPLHF.

The V and J genes are TRBV28 and TRBJ2-1; 8 bases match TRBD2. V dropped 6 bases and J dropped 5; count of bases not matched to a gene: 9. This CDR3 region has 15 residues. Germline V gene lookup returns CDR1 MDHEN and CDR2 SYDVKM. CDR3 in amino acids: CASSRPGLVHNEQFF. CDR3 sequence (DNA): TGTGCCAGCAGCCGACCGGGACTAGTCCACAATGAGCAGTTCTTC.

V is TRBV19 and J is TRBJ2-3; 8 bases agree with TRBD2. The V gene end was trimmed by 4 bases and the J gene end by 1 base; junction bases not matched to a gene: 1. The CDR3 totals 14 residues. Germline loops: CDR1 LNHDA, CDR2 SQIVND (reference sequence). In nucleotides, the CDR3 is TGTGCCAGTAGTACGGGAGGGGGCACAGATACGCAGTATTTT. Translated, it gives CASSTGGGTDTQYF.

This clonotype was detected only a few times. The chain joins TRBV7-3 to TRBJ2-2, with D possibly TRBD2 on 5 matching bases. From germline, CDR1 is SGHTA and CDR2 FQGTGA. The germline V and J ends were trimmed by 5 bases and 2 bases, with 9 bases remaining between them. The CDR3 runs 14 residues. CDR3 residues: CASSPGFNTGELFF. CDR3 bases: TGTGCCAGCAGCCCGGGATTCAACACCGGGGAGCTGTTTTTT.

The chain uses TRBV20-1 and TRBJ2-7; TRBD2 aligns across 14 bases. The germline CDR1 and CDR2 sequences are DFQATT and SNEGSKA (reference sequence). Trimming at V came to 4 bases and at J to 6 bases, leaving 8 bases not matched to a gene. This CDR3 is 15 amino acids long. The CDR3 bases are TGCAGTGCTACCCATCTGACTAGCGGGAGGGGCGAGCAGTACTTC. Translation: CSATHLTSGRGEQYF.

This chain joins TRBV20-1 and TRBJ1-2, with 8 bases identical to TRBD1. Germline CDR1 DFQATT, CDR2 SNEGSKA (reference sequence). V lost 0 bases, J lost 6 bases, and 3 bases stayed unmatched. The CDR3 extends over 13 amino acids. This CDR3 reads CSAREAGGHGYTF. The DNA of the CDR3 is TGCAGTGCTAGAGAAGCAGGGGGCCATGGCTACACCTTC.

V and J are TRBV20-1 and TRBJ2-1, with 9 bases aligning to TRBD2. CDR1 DFQATT and CDR2 SNEGSKA come from the germline V gene (reference sequence). J was trimmed by 3 bases and V by 3 bases; bases with no gene match: 12. There are 17 residues in the CDR3. The CDR3 DNA is TGCAGTGCTAGCCGGAGGAGCGGGGGGCCTTTCTACAATGAGCAGTTCTTC. Translation gives CSASRRSGGPFYNEQFF.

This chain connects TRBV4-1 to TRBJ2-5, with TRBD2 matching over 9 bases. V trimming: 0 bases; J trimming: 2 bases; junction bases outside the gene matches: 1. CDR3 size: 15 residues. Per germline, CDR1 MGHRA and CDR2 YSYEKL. CDR3 coding DNA: TGCGCCAGCAGCCAAGATAGCGGGGGTCAAGAGACCCAGTACTTC. Translated, it gives CASSQDSGGQETQYF.

A few counts support this clonotype. The chain carries TRBV6-2 or TRBV6-3 and TRBJ1-1; 9 bases align to TRBD1. Germline CDR1 MNHEY, CDR2 SVGEGT. V lost 4 bases to trimming and J lost 3 bases; unmatched junction nucleotides: 6. The CDR3 consists of 15 residues. The CDR3 DNA sequence: TGTGCCAGCAGTTCACAGGGGGCGGAGGACACTGAAGCTTTCTTT. It codes for CASSSQGAEDTEAFF.

This clonotype was seen a handful of times. The chain combines TRBV30 with TRBJ2-7; D is unclear. Per germline, CDR1 GTSNPN and CDR2 SVGIG (reference sequence). This CDR3 comprises 12 residues. Trimming shortened V by 1 base and J by 6 bases, and 10 bases separated the two germline ends. CDR3 in amino acids: CAWSGLVGEQYF. CDR3 coding DNA: TGTGCCTGGAGTGGTCTAGTGGGCGAGCAGTACTTC.

This clonotype turned up a few times. The CDR3 here is CASSFTSGGYNEQFF. The CDR3 coding sequence is TGCGCCAGCAGCTTTACTAGCGGGGGCTACAATGAGCAGTTCTTC. The rearrangement uses TRBV5-1 and TRBJ2-1; 11 bases align to TRBD2. Trimming took 2 bases from V and 3 from J; bases not matched to a gene: 1. Germline lookup yields CDR1 SGHRS and CDR2 YFSETQ. The CDR3 spans 15 residues.

V gene TRBV5-1 combines with J gene TRBJ2-3, with TRBD1 as a possible D gene (6 bases). V was trimmed by 0 bases and J by 5 bases, leaving 13 bases between them. The germline V gene has CDR1 SGHRS and CDR2 YFSETQ. This CDR3 region has 15 residues. The DNA of the CDR3 is TGCGCCAGCAGCTTGGGAGGACCAGGGGTAGATACGCAGTATTTT. Translation gives CASSLGGPGVDTQYF.